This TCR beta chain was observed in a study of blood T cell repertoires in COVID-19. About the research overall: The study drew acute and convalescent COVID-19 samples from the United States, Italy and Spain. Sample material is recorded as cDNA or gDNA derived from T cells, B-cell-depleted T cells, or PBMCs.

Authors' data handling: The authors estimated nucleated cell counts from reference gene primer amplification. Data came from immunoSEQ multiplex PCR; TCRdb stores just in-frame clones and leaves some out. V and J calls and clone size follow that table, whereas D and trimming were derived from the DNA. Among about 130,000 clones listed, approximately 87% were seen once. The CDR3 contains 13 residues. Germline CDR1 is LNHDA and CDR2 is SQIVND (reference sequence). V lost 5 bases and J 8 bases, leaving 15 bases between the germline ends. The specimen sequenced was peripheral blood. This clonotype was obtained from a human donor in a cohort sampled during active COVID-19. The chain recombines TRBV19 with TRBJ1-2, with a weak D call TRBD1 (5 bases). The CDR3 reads CASSPSGRGGYTF. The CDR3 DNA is TGTGCCAGTAGTCCCTCGGGGCGGGGCGGCTACACCTTC.